One and the same sample provided the 24 T cell receptor beta chains below, sequenced in a study of blood T cell repertoires in COVID-19. Using immunoSEQ multiplex PCR, the repertoire was profiled, and TCRdb retains in-frame clones only, with some absent. The table has around 110,000 clones, 80% to 85% seen once. The sample consisted of peripheral blood. The receptors originated from a man between 70 and 80 years old with acute or convalescent COVID-19.

The chain couples TRBV28 to TRBJ2-3, with no clear D. The CDR3 runs to 13 residues. Trimming removed 8 bases at V and 1 base at J, with 10 bases between. Per the germline V gene, CDR1 is MDHEN and CDR2 is SYDVKM. Written as DNA, the CDR3 is TGTGCCAGCCGCCTAATCCGCACAGATACGCAGTATTTT. Protein sequence: CASRLIRTDTQYF.

This chain uses TRBV2 with TRBJ2-3; D is perhaps TRBD1 (6 bases). The germline V and J ends were trimmed by 7 bases and 2 bases, with 19 bases remaining between them. The CDR3 sequence is 16 residues long. Germline V gene data show CDR1 as SNHLY and CDR2 as FYNNEI. The CDR3: CASTEGSGANTDTQYF. CDR3 DNA sequence: TGTGCCAGCACCGAGGGATCAGGGGCGAACACAGATACGCAGTATTTT.

This clone was counted many times. Distinct nucleotide sequences in the sample also encode this CDR3. The gene calls are TRBV7-9 and TRBJ2-3; D gene unclear. Germline V gene data show CDR1 as SEHNR and CDR2 as FQNEAQ (reference sequence). The V gene lost 1 base and the J gene lost 0 bases, with 5 bases spanning the gap. The CDR3 extends over 14 amino acids. CDR3 protein: CASSLETSTDTQYF. In nucleotides, the CDR3 is TGTGCCAGCAGCTTAGAGACTAGCACAGATACGCAGTATTTT.

This chain links TRBV2 with TRBJ2-2; D is perhaps TRBD1 (5 bases). The CDR3 is made up of 15 amino acids. Trimming cost V 5 bases and J 4 bases, with 14 bases left between them. Germline V gene sequence: CDR1 SNHLY, CDR2 FYNNEI. The CDR3 DNA reads TGTGCCAGCAGTTTATCAGGGATGGTCACCGGGGAGCTGTTTTTT. Protein sequence: CASSLSGMVTGELFF.

This chain links TRBV7-2 with TRBJ1-1; 8 nucleotides match TRBD1. The V gene end was trimmed by 2 bases and the J gene end by 4 bases; junction bases not matched to a gene: 3. The germline V gene encodes CDR1 SGHTA and CDR2 FQGNSA. CDR3 length equals 14 residues. CDR3 amino acids: CASSLRDRRTEAFF. The CDR3 DNA reads TGTGCCAGCAGCTTAAGGGACAGGCGCACTGAAGCTTTCTTT.

This clone was found once. The chain has TRBV10-3 and TRBJ1-4; D call uncertain. The CDR3 loop spans 14 amino acids. Germline CDR1 reads ENHRY; CDR2 reads SYGVKD. V lost 10 bases and J lost 0, with 12 bases in between. This CDR3 is CASSKLATNEKLFF. CDR3 DNA: TGTGCCAGCTCGAAATTAGCAACTAATGAAAAACTGTTTTTT.

The J gene is TRBJ2-7, the V gene TRBV5-4; weak D call: TRBD1 (5 bases). This CDR3 is 15 amino acids long. The germline gives CDR1 SGHNT, CDR2 YYREEE (reference sequence). Trimming removed 7 bases at V and 3 bases at J, with 20 bases between. The CDR3 DNA reads as TGTGCCAGCTCCCAAATCTCCGACAGTTACTACGAGCAGTACTTC. This translates into CASSQISDSYYEQYF.

The V call is TRBV9, the J call TRBJ2-1; 7 positions agree with TRBD1. V lost 0 bases to trimming and J lost 6 bases; unmatched junction nucleotides: 9. CDR1 is SGDLS and CDR2 is YYNGEE in the germline V gene. This CDR3 has 16 amino acids. This CDR3 is CASSVGGQGVINEQFF. The CDR3 nucleotides read TGTGCCAGCAGCGTAGGAGGGCAGGGGGTTATCAATGAGCAGTTCTTC.

The chain joins TRBV30 to TRBJ2-3, with 8 bases aligning to TRBD2. The CDR3 contains 21 residues. Germline V CDR1 and CDR2: GTSNPN, SVGIG (reference sequence). The J segment lost 2 bases and the V segment lost 4 bases, leaving 26 bases of the junction unmatched. This chain's CDR3 is CAWTGRSGRDASGRYTDTQYF. Written as DNA, the CDR3 is TGTGCCTGGACCGGACGGTCAGGGAGGGACGCGAGCGGGAGATACACAGATACGCAGTATTTT.

This chain connects TRBV10-3 to TRBJ2-3; 16 nucleotides line up with TRBD2. CDR3 length: 18 residues. Per the germline V gene, CDR1 is ENHRY and CDR2 is SYGVKD. V lost 10 bases to trimming and J lost 2 bases; unmatched junction nucleotides: 12. The CDR3 DNA reads as TGTGCCACCGGAATGATGGGACTAGCGGGGGGGTCCACAGATACGCAGTATTTT. Translation gives CATGMMGLAGGSTDTQYF.

The chain joins TRBV19 to TRBJ1-2; 12 bases are a match to TRBD1. The germline V gene encodes CDR1 LNHDA and CDR2 SQIVND (reference sequence). The CDR3 extends over 17 amino acids. The V and J ends lost 1 base and 7 bases, in that order; junction bases with no gene match: 10. The CDR3 DNA follows: TGTGCCAGTAGTATAGCCGGGACAGGGGGCGCAACGGGTGGCTACACCTTC. This codes for CASSIAGTGGATGGYTF.

The rearrangement links TRBV28 to TRBJ1-2, with a possible D match to TRBD1 (5 bases). The CDR3 loop spans 16 amino acids. Trimming cost V 4 bases and J 4 bases, with 19 bases left between them. CDR1 is MDHEN, CDR2 SYDVKM, per germline. This CDR3 is CASSSPSSGRAYGYTF. In DNA form, the CDR3 reads TGTGCCAGCAGTTCCCCCTCATCCGGCAGGGCCTATGGCTACACCTTC.

The chain combines TRBV5-1 with TRBJ1-5; 8 nucleotides line up with TRBD1. The CDR3 contains 17 residues. Per the germline V gene, CDR1 is SGHRS and CDR2 is YFSETQ. The V segment lost 0 bases and the J segment 4 bases; nucleotides outside the gene matches: 9. CDR3 sequence reads: CASSLAPTDRENQPQHF. CDR3 DNA: TGCGCCAGCAGCTTGGCCCCGACGGACAGGGAGAATCAGCCCCAGCATTTT.

This clone was found a few times. This chain links TRBV28 with TRBJ1-6; maybe TRBD1 (6 bases). V lost 6 bases, J lost 7 bases, and 13 bases lay in between. The CDR3 runs to 14 residues. From germline, CDR1 is MDHEN and CDR2 SYDVKM. CDR3 nucleotide sequence: TGTGCCAGCAGATTAGGACAGAGCAATTCACCCCTCCACTTT. Its protein is CASRLGQSNSPLHF.

The table lists this clone with a few counts. The chain couples TRBV27 to TRBJ1-3; D possibly corresponds to TRBD1 (6 bases). This CDR3 is built from 16 residues. The germline V gene has CDR1 MNHEY and CDR2 SMNVEV (reference sequence). V was pared by 3 bases and J by 0 bases, with 12 bases between. The CDR3 loop reads CASSFLGQISGNTIYF. CDR3 in DNA: TGTGCCAGCAGTTTTTTAGGACAGATCTCTGGAAACACCATATATTTT.

The chain joins TRBV11-3 to TRBJ2-3, with TRBD2 as a possible D gene (5 bases). CDR1 SGHNT and CDR2 YENEEA come from the germline V gene. V lost 3 bases and J lost 1, with 11 bases in between. This CDR3 has 15 amino acids. CDR3 sequence reads: CASSFGKGGTDTQYF. The CDR3 DNA is TGTGCCAGCAGCTTTGGGAAGGGAGGCACAGATACGCAGTATTTT.

This chain joins TRBV9 and TRBJ2-1; 8 bases line up with TRBD1. The germline gives CDR1 SGDLS, CDR2 YYNGEE. The V gene end was trimmed by 4 bases and the J gene end by 8 bases; junction bases not matched to a gene: 11. CDR3 length: 15 amino acids. The CDR3 DNA follows: TGTGCCAGCAGCCCCCGGACAGGGTATGGCGATGAGCAGTTCTTC. Its protein is CASSPRTGYGDEQFF.

V usage is TRBV7-9 and J usage is TRBJ2-1; 8 nucleotides match TRBD2. The trim removed 7 bases at V and 12 bases at J, leaving 17 bases unmatched. Germline V gene lookup returns CDR1 SEHNR and CDR2 FQNEAQ (reference sequence). The CDR3 has 15 amino acids. Here the CDR3 reads CASTTFLAGGQGQFF. In DNA form, the CDR3 reads TGTGCCAGCACTACCTTCCTAGCGGGTGGCCAGGGGCAGTTCTTC.

This sequence joins TRBV19 and TRBJ1-4, with D uncertain. Trimming removed 6 bases from V and 0 bases from J, with 11 bases in between. This CDR3 comprises 15 residues. The germline CDR1 and CDR2 sequences are LNHDA and SQIVND (reference sequence). CDR3 region: CASSPGGATNEKLFF. CDR3 DNA sequence: TGTGCCAGTAGCCCTGGCGGAGCAACTAATGAAAAACTGTTTTTT.

The chain carries TRBV10-3 and TRBJ2-1, with TRBD2 identical over 7 bases. Trimming cost V 6 bases and J 8 bases; bases outside gene matches: 13. CDR1 ENHRY and CDR2 SYGVKD come from the germline V gene. The CDR3 has 15 amino acids. CDR3 bases: TGTGCCATCAGGGGAGGGAGACTCGTACGAGATGAGCAGTTCTTC. Its translation is CAIRGGRLVRDEQFF.

The chain is built from TRBV6-4 and TRBJ1-4, with D perhaps matching TRBD1 (6 bases). The V end lost 3 bases, the J end lost 7 bases, and 12 bases lay between the germline ends. The length of the CDR3 is 14 residues. The germline CDR1 and CDR2 sequences are MRHNA and SNTAGT. CDR3 amino acids: CASSDFIRGEKLFF. For the CDR3, the DNA is TGTGCCAGCAGTGATTTCATCAGGGGTGAAAAACTGTTTTTT.

The chain uses TRBV19 and TRBJ2-2, with TRBD1 as a possible D gene (6 bases). V lost 2 bases and J lost 4, with 8 bases in between. Germline V gives CDR1 LNHDA, CDR2 SQIVND (reference sequence). The length of the CDR3 is 14 residues. CDR3 coding DNA: TGTGCCAGTAGTATAAAGGGGGTCACCGGGGAGCTGTTTTTT. It specifies CASSIKGVTGELFF.

V and J are TRBV12-3 or TRBV12-4 and TRBJ1-3, with 7 bases matching TRBD1. V trimming: 6 bases; J trimming: 8 bases; junction bases outside the gene matches: 4. CDR3 length: 12 residues. The CDR3, as DNA: TGTGCCAGCAGAGACAGGGTTGACACCATATATTTT. Its protein is CASRDRVDTIYF.

The rearrangement uses TRBV13 and TRBJ1-2; TRBD1 is a possible D gene (5 bases). CDR3 length: 15 residues. Trimming took off 5 bases at V and 1 base at J, with 14 bases between the two ends. Looked up from germline, CDR1 is PRHDT and CDR2 is FYEKMQ (reference sequence). CDR3 coding DNA: TGTGCCAGCAGCCGTAGGGGACTGATTAACTATGGCTACACCTTC. Residues: CASSRRGLINYGYTF.